The 29 T cell receptor beta chains given below trace back to one sample, sequenced in a study of response to subunit inactivated influenza vaccine. Each CDR3 protein is one row after TCRdb ran MiXCR on the RT-PCR reads. The sample consists of 600,000 to 850,000 distinct CDR3 sequences, 12% to 15% of them appearing once. The sample in question was PBMCs from blood, obtained 14 to 15 days before vaccination. These receptors came from a man aged 50 or older who received an inactivated influenza vaccine.

This chain links TRBV5-1 with TRBJ2-7; D gene unclear. The CDR3 has 13 amino acids. Looked up from germline, CDR1 is SGHRS and CDR2 is YFSETQ. V lost 5 bases, J lost 0 bases, and 9 bases lay in between. CDR3 in DNA: TGCGCCAGCAGTTCCCTGAGCTCCTACGAGCAGTACTTC. Protein product: CASSSLSSYEQYF.

The chain combines TRBV10-3 with TRBJ2-2; TRBD1 matches at 9 bases. Trimming took 10 bases from V and 3 from J; bases not matched to a gene: 6. CDR1 and CDR2 (germline): ENHRY, SYGVKD. CDR3 length: 14 amino acids. The CDR3 sequence: CATGDRGDTGELFF. The DNA of the CDR3 is TGTGCCACCGGAGACAGGGGGGACACCGGGGAGCTGTTTTTT.

The rearrangement joins TRBV20-1 to TRBJ2-3, with TRBD2 identical over 8 bases. The CDR3 runs to 15 residues. J gave up 1 base and V 4 bases, and 7 bases lay outside the gene matches. Germline V lookup: CDR1 DFQATT, CDR2 SNEGSKA (reference sequence). In DNA form, the CDR3 reads TGCAGTGCTAAGGCGGGGGGATTGGGCACAGATACGCAGTATTTT. Protein product: CSAKAGGLGTDTQYF.

The chain is built from TRBV12-3 or TRBV12-4 and TRBJ2-5, with D perhaps matching TRBD1 or TRBD2 (6 bases each). V was cut by 4 bases and J by 5 bases, with 11 bases left in between. The CDR3 has 13 residues. CDR3 region: CASSYWGAETQYF. The CDR3 region has the DNA TGTGCCAGCAGTTATTGGGGGGCGGAGACCCAGTACTTC.

This clonotype showed up just once. The J gene is TRBJ2-5, the V gene TRBV3-1; no definite D call. Germline-derived CDR1 and CDR2 are LGHDT and YNNKEL (reference sequence). V was clipped by 0 bases and J by 0 bases, with 5 bases between them. CDR3 length: 14 residues. CDR3 amino acids: CASSQEPYQETQYF. CDR3 coding DNA: TGTGCCAGCAGCCAAGAGCCGTACCAAGAGACCCAGTACTTC.

There are a few counts of this clonotype. This rearrangement joins TRBV28 to TRBJ2-3; the match to TRBD2 covers 12 bases. The germline V gene has CDR1 MDHEN and CDR2 SYDVKM. With 5 bases clipped from V and 2 bases from J, the junction kept 14 bases outside the gene matches. The CDR3 totals 19 residues. CDR3 nucleotides: TGTGCCAGCAGTCCCCCCCGGGGACTAGCGGGCTCAACCACAGATACGCAGTATTTT. Its translation is CASSPPRGLAGSTTDTQYF.

This clonotype was seen a handful of times. The rearrangement links TRBV13 to TRBJ2-1, with 8 bases matching TRBD2. The CDR3 length is 15 residues. The J segment lost 11 bases and the V segment lost 5 bases, leaving 14 bases of the junction unmatched. Looked up from germline, CDR1 is PRHDT and CDR2 is FYEKMQ (reference sequence). This CDR3 reads CASSPGGPGKGQQFF. CDR3 nucleotide sequence: TGTGCCAGCAGCCCGGGGGGGCCCGGTAAAGGACAGCAGTTCTTC.

The rearrangement joins TRBV7-2 to TRBJ2-4; 13 nucleotides match TRBD2. Germline CDR1 SGHTA, CDR2 FQGNSA. J gave up 15 bases and V 1 base, and 12 bases lay outside the gene matches. The CDR3 extends over 16 amino acids. As DNA, the CDR3 is TGTGCCAGCAGCTTAGGGTCCGGGACTAGCGGGGCCTCCTTGTACTTC. It specifies CASSLGSGTSGASLYF.

The chain has TRBV6-2 or TRBV6-3 and TRBJ2-7, with D possibly matching TRBD1 (5 bases). The CDR3 loop spans 13 amino acids. V shed 6 bases and J shed 1 base, with 10 bases lying between them. CDR1 and CDR2 (germline): MNHEY, SVGEGT. This CDR3 is CASRLGESYEQYF. CDR3 in DNA: TGTGCCAGCAGGTTAGGGGAATCCTACGAGCAGTACTTC.

In its sample, this clonotype was seen a few times. The CDR3 sequence: CASSEQGQGVDIQYF. CDR3 coding DNA: TGTGCCAGCAGTGAACAGGGACAGGGGGTGGACATTCAGTACTTC. J is TRBJ2-4 and V is TRBV2, with 11 bases lining up with TRBD1. Per germline, CDR1 SNHLY and CDR2 FYNNEI. The CDR3 runs 15 residues. The junction had 5 bases not matched to a gene; V was cut back by 2 bases and J by 8 bases.

V is TRBV3-1 and J is TRBJ2-3, with D possibly TRBD1 on 6 matching bases. V gave up 2 bases and J gave up 6 bases, with 15 bases separating them. Per germline, CDR1 LGHDT and CDR2 YNNKEL (reference sequence). This CDR3 has 15 amino acids. The CDR3 nucleotides read TGTGCCAGCAGCCAACGTAACAGGGTAACGGATACGCAGTATTTT. This encodes CASSQRNRVTDTQYF.

The chain links TRBV12-3 or TRBV12-4 to TRBJ2-3; a weak D match, TRBD2 (6 bases). Trimming removed 3 bases from V and 1 base from J, with 8 bases in between. The CDR3 has 14 amino acids. The CDR3, as DNA: TGTGCCAGCAGTTTCCAGCGGGGCACAGATACGCAGTATTTT. This sequence encodes CASSFQRGTDTQYF.

Many counts were recorded for this clonotype. The rearrangement links TRBV12-3 or TRBV12-4 to TRBJ1-3; no clear D. Trimming left V 8 bases short and J 2 bases short, with 7 bases between. The CDR3 runs 12 residues. The CDR3 DNA reads TGTGCCAGCCTCGGACCTGGAAACACCATATATTTT. Translating it yields CASLGPGNTIYF.

The gene calls are TRBV28 and TRBJ2-1, with D perhaps matching TRBD1 (6 bases). The CDR3 is made up of 16 amino acids. Germline CDR1 reads MDHEN; CDR2 reads SYDVKM. Deletions cut 6 bases from V and 0 bases from J, with 15 bases between. CDR3 DNA: TGTGCCAGCAGCCTCATGGGGGCCCACTCCTACAATGAGCAGTTCTTC. The encoded protein is CASSLMGAHSYNEQFF.

V is TRBV20-1 and J is TRBJ2-7, with D possibly being TRBD2 (5 bases). Per germline, CDR1 DFQATT and CDR2 SNEGSKA (reference sequence). The germline V and J ends were trimmed by 6 bases and 9 bases, with 15 bases remaining between them. The CDR3 loop spans 11 amino acids. The CDR3 is CSAPLAGLQYF. Written as DNA, the CDR3 is TGCAGTGCGCCACTTGCGGGTTTGCAGTACTTC.

A few counts support this clonotype. This sequence joins TRBV4-2 and TRBJ1-4; TRBD1 matches 8 bases. J was trimmed by 2 bases and V by 1 base; bases with no gene match: 3. Germline lookup yields CDR1 LGHNA and CDR2 YNFKEQ. The CDR3 has 16 amino acids. Here the CDR3 reads CASSQAGGRTNEKLFF. For the CDR3, the DNA is TGTGCCAGCAGCCAAGCAGGGGGCAGGACTAATGAAAAACTGTTTTTT.

This clonotype turned up a few times. The V and J genes are TRBV4-3 and TRBJ2-5; 7 nucleotides line up with TRBD1. Per germline, CDR1 LGHNA and CDR2 YSLEER. V dropped 0 bases and J dropped 11; count of bases not matched to a gene: 6. The CDR3 is 13 residues long. The CDR3 is CASSQDVRGIQYF. Here the CDR3 DNA reads TGCGCCAGCAGCCAAGATGTCAGGGGGATACAGTACTTC.

This chain joins TRBV5-1 and TRBJ2-2; D not certain. V was pared by 4 bases and J by 4 bases, with 8 bases between. Germline V CDR1 and CDR2: SGHRS, YFSETQ. The CDR3 has 13 residues. The CDR3 nucleotides are TGCGCCAGCAGCGTTGGTTCCACCGGGGAGCTGTTTTTT. Encoded protein: CASSVGSTGELFF.

This clonotype has at least ten counts. The chain is built from TRBV24-1 and TRBJ2-3; the match to TRBD2 covers 10 bases. Losses at the gene ends were 9 bases for V and 4 bases for J; bases not matched to a gene: 3. There are 13 residues in the CDR3. CDR1 and CDR2 from the germline V gene are KGHDR and SFDVKD. As DNA, the CDR3 is TGTGCCACCTCTAGCGGGAGTCCAGATACGCAGTATTTT. Translating gives CATSSGSPDTQYF.

This sequence joins TRBV28 and TRBJ1-5, with TRBD1 matching over 12 bases. The CDR3 covers 17 residues. The V gene end was trimmed by 6 bases and the J gene end by 0 bases; junction bases not matched to a gene: 6. CDR1 MDHEN and CDR2 SYDVKM come from the germline V gene. CDR3 DNA: TGTGCCAGCAGACCGGGACAGGGGGCCTATAGCAATCAGCCCCAGCATTTT. This translates into CASRPGQGAYSNQPQHF.

In DNA, the CDR3 is TGCGCCAGCAGACTTGGGGACAGTGCTATGATTCAGTACTTC. Translating it yields CASRLGDSAMIQYF. The chain has TRBV5-1 and TRBJ2-4; TRBD1 agrees at 7 bases. CDR1 is SGHRS and CDR2 is YFSETQ in the germline V gene. This CDR3 is built from 14 residues. Germline trimming cut 5 bases from V and 10 bases from J; bases unmatched to any gene: 12.

The sample holds a few counts of this clonotype. V is TRBV7-8 and J is TRBJ2-7; D gene ambiguous. This CDR3 has 12 residues. Germline-derived CDR1 and CDR2 are SGHVS and FQNEAQ. Trimming cost V 5 bases and J 7 bases, with 12 bases left between them. The CDR3 reads CASSRPLMEQYF. The CDR3 nucleotides are TGTGCCAGCAGCCGTCCTCTCATGGAGCAGTACTTC.

In its sample, this clonotype was seen many times. This chain connects TRBV2 to TRBJ2-5; unclear D gene. The CDR3 spans 11 residues. Trimming removed 10 bases from V and 0 bases from J, with 6 bases in between. Germline CDR1 SNHLY, CDR2 FYNNEI. For the CDR3, the DNA is TGTGCCACCGGGTACCAAGAGACCCAGTACTTC. This encodes CATGYQETQYF.

This chain connects TRBV6-2 or TRBV6-3 to TRBJ2-4; D perhaps matches TRBD2 (6 bases). Germline CDR1 and CDR2: MNHEY and SVGEGT. The CDR3 consists of 16 residues. V was trimmed by 6 bases and J by 0 bases, leaving 15 bases between them. Written as DNA, the CDR3 is TGTGCCAGCAGCGATCCGTTCGGGAGAGCCAAAAACATTCAGTACTTC. Its protein product is CASSDPFGRAKNIQYF.

This clonotype was seen only a few times. This chain joins TRBV14 and TRBJ2-1; the match to TRBD2 covers 7 bases. Unmatched junction bases numbered 4, after V lost 1 base and J lost 10 bases. Germline values: CDR1 SGHDN, CDR2 FVKESK. The length of the CDR3 is 13 residues. The CDR3 nucleotides read TGTGCCAGCAGCCAAGTAGCGGGTGGGGAGCAGTTCTTC. This encodes CASSQVAGGEQFF.

This chain joins TRBV10-3 and TRBJ2-3; 7 bases line up with TRBD2. This CDR3 comprises 14 residues. CDR1 and CDR2 from the germline V gene are ENHRY and SYGVKD. After removal of 0 bases from V and 8 bases from J, the junction contained 5 bases not matched to a gene. CDR3 loop: CAISESRAGSTQYF. The CDR3 bases are TGTGCCATCAGTGAGTCGAGAGCGGGAAGTACGCAGTATTTT.

V gene TRBV19 combines with J gene TRBJ2-3; no definite D call. From germline, CDR1 is LNHDA and CDR2 SQIVND (reference sequence). The CDR3 length is 13 residues. Deletions cut 6 bases from V and 6 bases from J, with 13 bases between. CDR3 loop: CASSLMVWDTQYF. CDR3 bases: TGTGCCAGTAGCCTTATGGTGTGGGATACGCAGTATTTT.

The rearrangement uses TRBV11-3 and TRBJ2-1; D is unclear. Trimming took 1 base from V and 7 from J, leaving 14 bases between them. CDR3 size: 15 residues. CDR1 and CDR2 (germline): SGHNT, YENEEA. The CDR3 region has the DNA TGTGCCAGCAGCTTAGGTATAGGGTTAGTGAATGAGCAGTTCTTC. Protein product: CASSLGIGLVNEQFF.

The chain employs TRBV7-8 and TRBJ2-2, with TRBD2 matching 8 bases. The CDR3 contains 16 residues. Germline V lookup: CDR1 SGHVS, CDR2 FQNEAQ. J lost 7 bases, V lost 5 bases, and 12 bases had no gene match. The CDR3 loop is CASSMTGTSLVGELFF. The CDR3 DNA follows: TGTGCCAGCAGCATGACCGGGACTAGTTTGGTCGGGGAGCTGTTTTTT.